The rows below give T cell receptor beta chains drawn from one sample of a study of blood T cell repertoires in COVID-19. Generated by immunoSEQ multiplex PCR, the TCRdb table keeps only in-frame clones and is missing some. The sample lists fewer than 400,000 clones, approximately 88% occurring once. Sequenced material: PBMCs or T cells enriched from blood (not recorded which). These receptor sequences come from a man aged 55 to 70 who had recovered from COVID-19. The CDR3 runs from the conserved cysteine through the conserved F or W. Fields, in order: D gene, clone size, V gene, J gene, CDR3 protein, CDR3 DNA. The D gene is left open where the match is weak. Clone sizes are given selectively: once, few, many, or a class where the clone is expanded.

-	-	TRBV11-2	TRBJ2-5	CASSLEPGSAQETQYF	TGTGCCAGCAGCTTAGAGCCGGGGTCGGCCCAAGAGACCCAGTACTTC
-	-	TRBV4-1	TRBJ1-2	CASSQVRPGSHGYTF	TGCGCCAGCAGCCAAGTACGACCAGGGTCCCATGGCTACACCTTC
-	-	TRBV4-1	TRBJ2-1	CASSQVLDEQFF	TGCGCCAGCAGCCAAGTACTGGATGAGCAGTTCTTC
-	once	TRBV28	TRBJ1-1	CASSGQLNTEAFF	TGTGCCAGCAGCGGACAGTTGAACACTGAAGCTTTCTTT
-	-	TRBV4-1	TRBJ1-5	CASSQEAGGNQPQHF	TGCGCCAGCAGCCAAGAAGCTGGAGGCAATCAGCCCCAGCATTTT
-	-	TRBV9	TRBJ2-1	CASRPLGPYNEQFF	TGTGCCAGCAGGCCACTAGGGCCCTACAATGAGCAGTTCTTC
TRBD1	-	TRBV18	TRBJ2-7	CASSPPKSRDRSYEQYF	TGTGCCAGCTCACCACCGAAAAGCCGGGACAGGTCCTACGAGCAGTACTTC
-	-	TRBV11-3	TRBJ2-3	CASRGSGSTDTQYF	TGTGCCAGCCGGGGGAGCGGGAGCACAGATACGCAGTATTTT
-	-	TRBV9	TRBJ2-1	CASSVATNEQFF	TGTGCCAGCAGCGTAGCAACTAATGAGCAGTTCTTC
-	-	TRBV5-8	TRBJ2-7	CASSRYPAGDYEQYF	TGTGCCAGCAGCCGTTACCCGGCCGGGGACTACGAGCAGTACTTC
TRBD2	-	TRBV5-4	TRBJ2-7	CASSPYGTSGRGEQYF	TGTGCCAGCAGTCCCTACGGGACTAGCGGGAGGGGTGAGCAGTACTTC
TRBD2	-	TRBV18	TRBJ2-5	CASSPLPTSGGETQYF	TGTGCCAGCTCACCCCTCCCTACTAGCGGGGGAGAAACCCAGTACTTC
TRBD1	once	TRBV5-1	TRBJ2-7	CASTWDRAPYEQYF	TGCGCCAGCACATGGGACAGGGCCCCCTACGAGCAGTACTTC
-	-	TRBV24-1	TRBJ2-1	CATSPSLRDEQFF	TGTGCCACCAGCCCTAGCCTGAGGGATGAGCAGTTCTTC
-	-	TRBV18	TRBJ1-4	CASSPTVNNEKLFF	TGTGCCAGCTCACCCACAGTAAATAATGAAAAACTGTTTTTT
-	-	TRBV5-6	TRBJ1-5	CASSAGVYQPQHF	TGTGCCAGCAGCGCAGGGGTCTACCAGCCCCAGCATTTT
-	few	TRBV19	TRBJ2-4	CASSIAGSHGKNIQYF	TGTGCCAGTAGTATAGCGGGGTCCCATGGCAAAAACATTCAGTACTTC
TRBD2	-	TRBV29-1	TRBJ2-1	CSVPSGDHNEQFF	TGCAGCGTTCCTAGCGGGGACCACAATGAGCAGTTCTTC
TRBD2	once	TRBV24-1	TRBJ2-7	CATSGGGHYEQYF	TGTGCCACCAGTGGCGGGGGTCACTACGAGCAGTACTTC
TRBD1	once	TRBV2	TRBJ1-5	CASRTGGEVNQPQHF	TGTGCCAGCAGAACAGGGGGCGAGGTCAATCAGCCCCAGCATTTT
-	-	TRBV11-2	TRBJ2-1	CASSLGQGAEQFF	TGTGCCAGCAGCCTGGGGCAGGGCGCTGAGCAGTTCTTC
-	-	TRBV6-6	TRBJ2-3	CASNALGSTDTQYF	TGTGCCAGCAATGCGCTCGGGAGCACAGATACGCAGTATTTT
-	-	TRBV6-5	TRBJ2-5	CASQVESQETQYF	TGTGCCAGCCAAGTAGAGTCACAAGAGACCCAGTACTTC
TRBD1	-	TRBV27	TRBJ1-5	CATGTEAFGNQPQHF	TGTGCCACCGGGACAGAAGCCTTTGGCAATCAGCCCCAGCATTTT
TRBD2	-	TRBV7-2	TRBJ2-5	CASSLVAGGFETQYF	TGTGCCAGCAGCCTCGTAGCGGGAGGATTTGAGACCCAGTACTTC
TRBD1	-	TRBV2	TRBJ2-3	CASSRTGNTDTQYF	TGTGCCAGCAGTAGGACAGGGAACACAGATACGCAGTATTTT
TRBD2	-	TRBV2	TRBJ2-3	CARGLAVGTDTQYF	TGTGCCAGGGGACTAGCGGTGGGCACAGATACGCAGTATTTT
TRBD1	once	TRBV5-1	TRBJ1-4	CASSLNTGTAEKLFF	TGCGCCAGCAGCTTGAATACCGGGACAGCTGAAAAACTGTTTTTT
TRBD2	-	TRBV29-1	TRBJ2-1	CRKEGAGERSYNEQFF	TGCAGGAAGGAGGGAGCGGGAGAACGGTCCTACAATGAGCAGTTCTTC
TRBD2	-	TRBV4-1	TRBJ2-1	CASSHPGLAYDNEQFF	TGCGCCAGCAGCCACCCGGGACTAGCGTATGACAATGAGCAGTTCTTC
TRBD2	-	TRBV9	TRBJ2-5	CASSVASGAGGMEETQYF	TGTGCCAGCAGCGTAGCGTCGGGAGCGGGAGGTATGGAAGAGACCCAGTACTTC
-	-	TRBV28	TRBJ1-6	CASKQAGNSPLHF	TGTGCCAGCAAGCAGGCCGGTAATTCACCCCTCCACTTT
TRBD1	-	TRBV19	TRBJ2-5	CASSNDRVNGETQYF	TGTGCCAGTAGTAACGACAGGGTAAACGGAGAGACCCAGTACTTC
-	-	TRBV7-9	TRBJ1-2	CASSSNQGLGHLANYGYTF	TGTGCCAGCAGCTCCAATCAAGGGCTTGGACACCTTGCTAACTATGGCTACACCTTC
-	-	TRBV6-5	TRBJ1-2	CAILVLGGYGYTF	TGTGCCATACTGGTACTAGGCGGCTATGGCTACACCTTC
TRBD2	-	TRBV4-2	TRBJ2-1	CASSLGLAGAEQFF	TGTGCCAGCAGCCTAGGACTAGCGGGAGCTGAGCAGTTCTTC
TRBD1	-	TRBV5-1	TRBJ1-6	CASSRQGSNNSPLHF	TGCGCCAGCAGCCGACAGGGTTCTAATAATTCACCCCTCCACTTT
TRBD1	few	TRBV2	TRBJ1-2	CASRMTGGSGYTF	TGTGCCAGCAGGATGACAGGGGGCTCTGGCTACACCTTC
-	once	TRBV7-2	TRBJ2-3	CASSLGTSTDTQYF	TGTGCCAGCAGCCTAGGGACTAGCACAGATACGCAGTATTTT
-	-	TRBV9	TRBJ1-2	CASSVADFYGYTF	TGTGCCAGCAGCGTAGCCGACTTCTATGGCTACACCTTC
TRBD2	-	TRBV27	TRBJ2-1	CASTPKGGLAATYNEQFF	TGTGCCAGCACCCCAAAGGGGGGACTAGCAGCAACCTACAATGAGCAGTTCTTC
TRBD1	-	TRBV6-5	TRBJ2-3	CASKRQGATRDTQYF	TGTGCCAGCAAGCGACAGGGGGCTACGAGAGATACGCAGTATTTT
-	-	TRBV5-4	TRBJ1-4	CASSLEPGIHEKLFF	TGTGCCAGCAGCTTGGAACCGGGGATCCATGAAAAACTGTTTTTT
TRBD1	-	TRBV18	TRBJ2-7	CASSPPGTGREQYF	TGTGCCAGCTCACCACCCGGGACAGGGAGGGAGCAGTACTTC
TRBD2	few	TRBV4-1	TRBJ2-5	CASSQENSGSGQTQYF	TGCGCCAGCAGCCAAGAGAATAGCGGGAGCGGACAGACCCAGTACTTC
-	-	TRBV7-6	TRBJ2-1	CASSLRQNGNEQFF	TGTGCCAGCAGCTTGAGACAAAATGGGAATGAGCAGTTCTTC
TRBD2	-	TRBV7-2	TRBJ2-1	CASSPPSLAGDSQFF	TGTGCCAGCAGCCCCCCCTCTCTTGCGGGAGATTCGCAGTTCTTC
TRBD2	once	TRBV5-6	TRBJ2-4	CASSLNIRVAGAKNIQYF	TGTGCCAGCAGCTTGAACATCCGGGTAGCGGGAGCCAAAAACATTCAGTACTTC
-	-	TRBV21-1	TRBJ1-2	CASSKDYTEDYGYTF	TGTGCCAGCAGCAAAGATTATACGGAGGACTATGGCTACACCTTC
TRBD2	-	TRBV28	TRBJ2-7	CASSQERGSSYEQYF	TGTGCCAGCAGCCAGGAGCGGGGGAGCTCCTACGAGCAGTACTTC
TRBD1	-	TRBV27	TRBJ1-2	CASRGNRGGYGYTF	TGTGCCAGCAGGGGAAACAGGGGGGGCTATGGCTACACCTTC
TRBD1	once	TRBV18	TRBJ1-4	CASSPTGPNEKLFF	TGTGCCAGCTCACCGACAGGGCCTAATGAAAAACTGTTTTTT
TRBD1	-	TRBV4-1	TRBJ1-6	CASSQDWDRYNSPLHF	TGCGCCAGCAGCCAAGATTGGGACAGATATAATTCACCCCTCCACTTT